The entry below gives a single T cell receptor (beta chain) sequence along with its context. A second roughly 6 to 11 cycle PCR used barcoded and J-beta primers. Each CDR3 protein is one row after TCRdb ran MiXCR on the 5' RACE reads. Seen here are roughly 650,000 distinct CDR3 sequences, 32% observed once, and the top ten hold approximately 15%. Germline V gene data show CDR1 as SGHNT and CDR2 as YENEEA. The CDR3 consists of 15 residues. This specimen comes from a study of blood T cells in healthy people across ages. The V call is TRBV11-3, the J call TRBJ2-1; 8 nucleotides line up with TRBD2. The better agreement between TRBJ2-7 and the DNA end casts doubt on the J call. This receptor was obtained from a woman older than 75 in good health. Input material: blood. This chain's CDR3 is CASSRAGDTYNEQYF. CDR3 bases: TGTGCCAGCAGCAGAGCGGGGGACACCTACAATGAGCAGTACTTC.